The rows below give T cell receptor beta chains drawn from one sample of a study of identical twins. One entry per CDR3 protein, called by TCRdb with MiXCR from the 5' RACE reads. The sample comprises hundreds of thousands of distinct CDR3 sequences, about 20% of which are singletons, and around 13% rests with the top ten. The same data also went into a second study, on T cells expressing NK-cell markers.

Sequencing was done on a sample of PBMCs. The receptors were gathered from a woman younger than 30 in good health. Each CDR3 is given without its conserved first and last residue. Expanded clones are given a class, and other clones once, few, many or no size at all.

abundance	v_gene	j_gene	CDR3aa
NA	TRBV7-6	TRBJ2-7	ASSLVIAKTYEQY
NA	TRBV2	TRBJ2-2	ASSLSGGATWAGELF
NA	TRBV10-1	TRBJ2-1	ASSEPASNEQF
NA	TRBV20-1	TRBJ1-2	SAPIVDRAYGYT
few	TRBV13	TRBJ2-1	ASTFLGGGARIEQF
NA	TRBV29-1	TRBJ2-7	SVVRRPGQGLAEQY
NA	TRBV10-3	TRBJ1-1	AISEMEGTEAF
many	TRBV20-1	TRBJ2-1	SAMGRDNNEQF
NA	TRBV6-1	TRBJ2-4	ASVDRSSKNIQY
few	TRBV6-1	TRBJ1-5	ASFGQWSNQPQH
NA	TRBV7-3	TRBJ2-2	ASSSAAGGENTGELF
NA	TRBV29-1	TRBJ1-1	SVRPGQGAPTEAF
NA	TRBV10-3	TRBJ1-2	AISPVGTSGYT
few	TRBV10-3	TRBJ2-1	AIGGLAVYNEQF
NA	TRBV29-1	TRBJ2-3	SVEDQAPYTDTQY
few	TRBV5-6	TRBJ2-7	ASSPGPTGLDQY
NA	TRBV20-1	TRBJ2-1	SARVSSGGYEQF
NA	TRBV5-6	TRBJ2-7	ASSFFLAGASYEQY
NA	TRBV12-3/TRBV12-4	TRBJ2-3	ASSGRWRANTDTQY
NA	TRBV7-6	TRBJ2-2	ASSPRGPTISPTGELF
NA	TRBV25-1	TRBJ2-3	ASSESLAGTDTQY
NA	TRBV12-3/TRBV12-4	TRBJ1-4	ASSLSGTGNEKLF
NA	TRBV6-1	TRBJ2-1	ASSEPGQPYNEQF
NA	TRBV5-1	TRBJ2-5	ASRTSGVQQETQY